The 3 T cell receptor beta chains listed next were all sequenced from one sample in a study of blood T cell repertoires in COVID-19. The repertoire was sequenced with immunoSEQ multiplex PCR; TCRdb's copy has only in-frame clones and lacks some. The profile shows under 250,000 clones, around nine tenths of them singletons. Sequencing was done on a sample of PBMCs or T cells enriched from blood (not recorded which). The receptors come from a man younger than 45 who had recovered from COVID-19.

The chain uses TRBV4-1 and TRBJ1-2; 7 bases map to TRBD1. CDR3 length equals 15 residues. The ends lost 2 bases at V and 4 bases at J; junction bases unmatched: 7. From germline, CDR1 is MGHRA and CDR2 YSYEKL. CDR3 nucleotides: TGCGCCAGCAGCCAAACAGGGGCTCTGGGCTATGGCTACACCTTC. Its protein product is CASSQTGALGYGYTF.

The V call is TRBV7-9, the J call TRBJ2-7; D is possibly TRBD1 (7 bases). The V end lost 6 bases, the J end lost 2 bases, and 20 bases lay between the germline ends. CDR1 is SEHNR and CDR2 is FQNEAQ in the germline V gene (reference sequence). The CDR3 has 16 amino acids. CDR3 sequence (DNA): TGTGCCAGCAGTCCCCTTTACGGCAGGGGGGCCTACGAGCAGTACTTC. Protein sequence: CASSPLYGRGAYEQYF.

The rearrangement uses TRBV7-2 and TRBJ2-2; the D gene is possibly TRBD2 (5 bases). This CDR3 comprises 15 residues. The V end was cut by 4 bases, the J end by 2 bases, with 11 bases between. Germline lookup yields CDR1 SGHTA and CDR2 FQGNSA. The CDR3 is CASSSRGFNTGELFF. The DNA for the CDR3 is TGTGCCAGCAGCTCAAGAGGGTTCAACACCGGGGAGCTGTTTTTT.